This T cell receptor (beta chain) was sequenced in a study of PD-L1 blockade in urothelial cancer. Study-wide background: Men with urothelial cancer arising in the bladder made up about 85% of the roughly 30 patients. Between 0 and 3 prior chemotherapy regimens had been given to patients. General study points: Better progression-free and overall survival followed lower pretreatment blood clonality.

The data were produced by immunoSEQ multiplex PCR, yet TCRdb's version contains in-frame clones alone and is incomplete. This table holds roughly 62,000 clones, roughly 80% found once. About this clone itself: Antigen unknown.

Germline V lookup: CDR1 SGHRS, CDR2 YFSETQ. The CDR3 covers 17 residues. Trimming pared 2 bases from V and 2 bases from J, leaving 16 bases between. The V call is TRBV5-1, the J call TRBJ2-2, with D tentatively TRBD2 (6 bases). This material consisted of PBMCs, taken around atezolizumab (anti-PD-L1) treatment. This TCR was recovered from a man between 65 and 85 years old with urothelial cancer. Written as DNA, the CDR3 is TGCGCCAGCAGCTTAGTGCGGGACTCGCTAAACACCGGGGAGCTGTTTTTT. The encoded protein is CASSLVRDSLNTGELFF.